This note documents a single TCR beta chain sequence. A second PCR of about 6 to 12 cycles used a sample-barcoded 5' primer and a J-beta primer mix. One entry per CDR3 protein results from TCRdb running MiXCR on the 5' RACE reads. The sample contains under 1,100,000 distinct CDR3 sequences, less than 25% of which appear only once. This record comes from a study of blood T cells in healthy people across ages. The germline V and J ends were trimmed by 3 bases and 1 base, with 9 bases remaining between them. The CDR3 runs 15 residues. CDR1 and CDR2 (germline): SGHTA, FQGNSA. The same data also contributed to another study, on T cells of mothers and their children. Turning to that study: There were over 8.5 million TCR beta CDR3 reads from each mother and around 2.9 million from each child.

This rearrangement joins TRBV7-2 to TRBJ1-4; D is unresolved. The specimen sequenced was blood. This receptor was identified in a girl aged 2-10 years in good health. CDR3 DNA sequence: TGTGCCAGCAGCTTCGGTTGGGGAACTAATGAAAAACTGTTTTTT. As protein: CASSFGWGTNEKLFF.